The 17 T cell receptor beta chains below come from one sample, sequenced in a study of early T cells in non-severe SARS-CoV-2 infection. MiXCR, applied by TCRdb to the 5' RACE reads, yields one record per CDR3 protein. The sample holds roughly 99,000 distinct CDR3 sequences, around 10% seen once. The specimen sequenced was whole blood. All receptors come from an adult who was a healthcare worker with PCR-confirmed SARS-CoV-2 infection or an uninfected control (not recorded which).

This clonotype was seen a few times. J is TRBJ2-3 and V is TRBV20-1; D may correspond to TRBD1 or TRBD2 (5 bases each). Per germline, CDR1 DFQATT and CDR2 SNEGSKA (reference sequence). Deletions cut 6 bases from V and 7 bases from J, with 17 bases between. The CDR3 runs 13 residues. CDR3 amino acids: CSAGADSINTQYF. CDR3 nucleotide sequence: TGCAGTGCCGGGGCAGACTCCATAAATACGCAGTATTTT.

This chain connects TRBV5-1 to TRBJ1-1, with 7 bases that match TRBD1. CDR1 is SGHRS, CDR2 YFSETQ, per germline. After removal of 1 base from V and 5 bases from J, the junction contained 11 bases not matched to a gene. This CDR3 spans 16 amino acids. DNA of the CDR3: TGCGCCAGCAGCTTGATGTACAGGGGCAGGGAAACTGAAGCTTTCTTT. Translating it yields CASSLMYRGRETEAFF.

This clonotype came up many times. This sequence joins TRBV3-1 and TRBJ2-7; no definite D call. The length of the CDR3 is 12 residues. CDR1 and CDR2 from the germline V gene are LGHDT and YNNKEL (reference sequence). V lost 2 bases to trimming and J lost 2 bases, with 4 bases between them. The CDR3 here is CASSQRTYEQYF. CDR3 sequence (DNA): TGTGCCAGCAGCCAACGGACCTACGAGCAGTACTTC.

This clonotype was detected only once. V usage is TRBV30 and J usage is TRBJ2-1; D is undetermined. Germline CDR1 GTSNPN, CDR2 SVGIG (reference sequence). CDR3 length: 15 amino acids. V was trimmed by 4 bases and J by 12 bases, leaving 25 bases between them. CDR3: CAWKGGVAGEEVQFF. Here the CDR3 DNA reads TGTGCCTGGAAAGGTGGGGTAGCCGGCGAGGAAGTGCAGTTCTTC.

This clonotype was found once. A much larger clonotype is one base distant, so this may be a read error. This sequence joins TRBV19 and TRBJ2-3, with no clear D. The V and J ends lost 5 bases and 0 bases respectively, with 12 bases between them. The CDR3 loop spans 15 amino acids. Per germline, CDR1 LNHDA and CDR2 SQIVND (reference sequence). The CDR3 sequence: CASSRLVGSTDTQYF. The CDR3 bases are TGTGCCAGTAGTCGCCTAGTGGGGAGCACAGATACGCAGTATTTT.

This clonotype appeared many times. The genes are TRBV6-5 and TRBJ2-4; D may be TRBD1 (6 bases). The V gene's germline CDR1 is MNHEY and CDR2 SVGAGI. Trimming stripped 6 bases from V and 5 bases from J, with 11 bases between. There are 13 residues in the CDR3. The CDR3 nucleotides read TGTGCCAGCAGGCCGGGACAAGAAAACATTCAGTACTTC. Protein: CASRPGQENIQYF.

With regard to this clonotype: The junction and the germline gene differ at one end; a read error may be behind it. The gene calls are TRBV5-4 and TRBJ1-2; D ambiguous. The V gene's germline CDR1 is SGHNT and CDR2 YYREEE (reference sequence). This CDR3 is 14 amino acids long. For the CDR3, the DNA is TGTGCCATCAGCTTGTCGGGAGCTAACTATGGCTACACCTTC. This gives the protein CAISLSGANYGYTF.

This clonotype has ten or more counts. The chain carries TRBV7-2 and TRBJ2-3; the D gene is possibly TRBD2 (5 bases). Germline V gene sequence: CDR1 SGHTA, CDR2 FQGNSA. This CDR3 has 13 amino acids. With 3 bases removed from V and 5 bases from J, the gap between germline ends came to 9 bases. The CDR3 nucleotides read TGTGCCAGCAGCTTCCGAGGGAAAGATACGCAGTATTTT. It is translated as CASSFRGKDTQYF. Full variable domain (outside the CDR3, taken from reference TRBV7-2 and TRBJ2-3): GAGVSQSPSNKVTEKGKDVELRCDPISGHTALYWYRQSLGQGLEFLIYFQGNSAPDKSGLPSDRFSAERTGGSVSTLTIQRTQQEDSAVYLCASSFRGKDTQYFGPGTRLTVL.

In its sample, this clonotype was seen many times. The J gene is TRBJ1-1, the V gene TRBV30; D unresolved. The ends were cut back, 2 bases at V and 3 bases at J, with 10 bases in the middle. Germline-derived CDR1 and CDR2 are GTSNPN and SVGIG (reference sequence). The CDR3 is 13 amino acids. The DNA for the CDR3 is TGTGCCTGGAGTCTGCCGGGCTACACTGAAGCTTTCTTT. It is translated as CAWSLPGYTEAFF.

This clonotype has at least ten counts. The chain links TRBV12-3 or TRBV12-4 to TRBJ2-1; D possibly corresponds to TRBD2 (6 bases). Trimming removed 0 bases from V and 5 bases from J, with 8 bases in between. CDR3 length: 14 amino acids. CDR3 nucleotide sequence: TGTGCCAGCAGTTTAGCGGGAGGCCACAATGAGCAGTTCTTC. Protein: CASSLAGGHNEQFF.

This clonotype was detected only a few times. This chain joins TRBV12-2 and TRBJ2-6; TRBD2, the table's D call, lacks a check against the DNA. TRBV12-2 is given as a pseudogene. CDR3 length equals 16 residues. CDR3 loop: CASRGRCPDGANVLTF. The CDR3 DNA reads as TGTGCAAGTCGCGGGAGATGCCCAGATGGGGCCAACGTCCTGACTTTC.

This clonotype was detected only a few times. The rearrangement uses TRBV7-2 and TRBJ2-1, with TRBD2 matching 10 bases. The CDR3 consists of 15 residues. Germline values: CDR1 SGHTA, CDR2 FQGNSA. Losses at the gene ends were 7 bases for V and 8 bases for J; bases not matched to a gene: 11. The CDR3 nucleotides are TGTGCCAGCACCTCGACCATAGCGGGAGGCCATGAGCAGTTCTTC. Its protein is CASTSTIAGGHEQFF.

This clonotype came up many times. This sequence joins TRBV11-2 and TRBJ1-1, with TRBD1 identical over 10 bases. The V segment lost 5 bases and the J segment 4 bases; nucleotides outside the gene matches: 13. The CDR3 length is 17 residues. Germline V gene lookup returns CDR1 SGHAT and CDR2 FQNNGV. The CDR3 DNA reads TGTGCCAGCAGCCATTACCTTCGGGGACAGGGGATCACTGAAGCTTTCTTT. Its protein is CASSHYLRGQGITEAFF. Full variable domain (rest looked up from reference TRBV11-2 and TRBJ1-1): EAGVAQSPRYKIIEKRQSVAFWCNPISGHATLYWYQQILGQGPKLLIQFQNNGVVDDSQLPKDRFSAERLKGVDSTLKIQPAKLEDSAVYLCASSHYLRGQGITEAFFGQGTRLTVV.

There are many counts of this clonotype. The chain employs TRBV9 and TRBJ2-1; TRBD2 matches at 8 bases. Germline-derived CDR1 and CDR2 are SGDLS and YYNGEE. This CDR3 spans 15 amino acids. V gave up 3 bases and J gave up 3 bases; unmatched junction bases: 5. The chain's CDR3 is CASSEGTSFYNEQFF. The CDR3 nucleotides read TGTGCCAGCAGCGAGGGGACTAGTTTCTACAATGAGCAGTTCTTC.

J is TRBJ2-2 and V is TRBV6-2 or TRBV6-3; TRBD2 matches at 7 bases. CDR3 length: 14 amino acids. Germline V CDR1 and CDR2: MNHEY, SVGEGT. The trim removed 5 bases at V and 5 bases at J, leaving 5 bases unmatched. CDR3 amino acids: CASSDRLATGELFF. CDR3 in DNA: TGTGCCAGCAGTGACCGACTAGCTACCGGGGAGCTGTTTTTT.

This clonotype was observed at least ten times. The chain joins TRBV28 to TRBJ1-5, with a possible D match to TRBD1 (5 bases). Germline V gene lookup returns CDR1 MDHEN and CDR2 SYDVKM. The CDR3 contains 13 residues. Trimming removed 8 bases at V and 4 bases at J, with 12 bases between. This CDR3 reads CASLPGLNQPQHF. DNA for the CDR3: TGTGCCAGCCTCCCGGGACTTAATCAGCCCCAGCATTTT.

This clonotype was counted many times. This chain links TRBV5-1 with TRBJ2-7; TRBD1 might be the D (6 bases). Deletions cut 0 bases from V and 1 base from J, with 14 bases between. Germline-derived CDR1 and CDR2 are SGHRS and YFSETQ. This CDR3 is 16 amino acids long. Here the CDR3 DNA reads TGCGCCAGCAGCTTGGGAGATGGGGGCCGGTCCTACGAGCAGTACTTC. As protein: CASSLGDGGRSYEQYF.